The following is a T cell receptor beta chain sequence with its context. What it binds is not known. A multiplex PCR was run with 60 Vbeta primers and 13 Jbeta primers. The data were produced by immunoSEQ multiplex PCR, yet TCRdb's version contains in-frame clones alone and is incomplete. The data contain 150,000 to 200,000 clones, about four fifths of them singletons. The data were obtained in a study of cytomegalovirus exposure and HLA in healthy donors. On the study more broadly: About 82 million unique TCRs from HLA-typed donors were held in an early release of data.

Study-wide results and limits: Analyses of presence/absence relied on an assumption of roughly uniform sequencing depth across donors. In a later analysis, a missense DCLRE1C variant was linked to TCR beta V- and J-gene trimming. For cytomegalovirus status, the classifier reportedly gave diagnoses with high specificity and sensitivity.

The CDR3 is 13 amino acids. Germline V CDR1 and CDR2: SEHNR, FQNEAQ (reference sequence). The V segment lost 5 bases and the J segment 7 bases; nucleotides outside the gene matches: 5. This chain joins TRBV7-9 and TRBJ1-5; 7 bases line up with TRBD1. The clonotype originates from a woman aged 40-49 years in good health and CMV-seronegative. Sequencing used PBMCs. The CDR3 DNA is TGTGCCAGCAGCGCCACAGGGGACCAGCCCCAGCATTTT. It translates to CASSATGDQPQHF.